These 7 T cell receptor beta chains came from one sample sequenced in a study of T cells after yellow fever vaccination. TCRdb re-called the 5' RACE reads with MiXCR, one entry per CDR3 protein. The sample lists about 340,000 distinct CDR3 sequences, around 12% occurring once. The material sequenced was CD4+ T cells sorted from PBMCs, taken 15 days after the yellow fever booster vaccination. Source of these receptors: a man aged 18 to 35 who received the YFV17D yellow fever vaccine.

DNA for the CDR3: TGTGCCAGCAGTTACTCAGCAGGGGGCCACACTGAAGCTTTCTTT. Translation gives CASSYSAGGHTEAFF. J is TRBJ1-1 and V is TRBV6-5; 8 positions match TRBD1. From germline, CDR1 is MNHEY and CDR2 SVGAGI. This CDR3 has 15 amino acids. The J segment lost 3 bases and the V segment lost 0 bases, leaving 3 bases of the junction unmatched.

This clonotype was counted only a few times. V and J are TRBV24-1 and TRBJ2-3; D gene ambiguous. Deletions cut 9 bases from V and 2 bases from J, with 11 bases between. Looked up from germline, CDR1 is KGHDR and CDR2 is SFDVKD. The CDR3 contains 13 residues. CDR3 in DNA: TGTGCCACCTCACATCCCTTCACAGATACGCAGTATTTT. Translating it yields CATSHPFTDTQYF.

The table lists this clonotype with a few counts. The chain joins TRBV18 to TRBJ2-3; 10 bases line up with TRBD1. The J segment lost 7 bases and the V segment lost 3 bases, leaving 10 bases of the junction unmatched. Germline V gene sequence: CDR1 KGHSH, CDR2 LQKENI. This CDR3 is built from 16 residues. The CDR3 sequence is CASSPRDRGLWNTQYF. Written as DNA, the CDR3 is TGTGCCAGCTCACCGCGGGACAGGGGCCTATGGAATACGCAGTATTTT.

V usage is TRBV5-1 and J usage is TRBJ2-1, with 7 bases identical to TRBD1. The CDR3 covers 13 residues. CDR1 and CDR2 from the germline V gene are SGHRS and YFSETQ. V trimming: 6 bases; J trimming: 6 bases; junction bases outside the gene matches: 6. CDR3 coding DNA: TGCGCCAGCATGGGACAGTCTTTCAATGAGCAGTTCTTC. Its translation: CASMGQSFNEQFF.

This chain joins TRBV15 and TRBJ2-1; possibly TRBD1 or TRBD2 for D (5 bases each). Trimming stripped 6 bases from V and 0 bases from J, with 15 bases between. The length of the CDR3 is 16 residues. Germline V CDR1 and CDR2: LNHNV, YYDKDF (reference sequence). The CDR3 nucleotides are TGTGCCACCAGACCGGGGCCGACTAACTCCTACAATGAGCAGTTCTTC. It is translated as CATRPGPTNSYNEQFF.

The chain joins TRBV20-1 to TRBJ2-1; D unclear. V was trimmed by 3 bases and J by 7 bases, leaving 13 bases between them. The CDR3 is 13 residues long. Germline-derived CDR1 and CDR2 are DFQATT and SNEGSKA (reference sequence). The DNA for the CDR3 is TGCAGTGCTAGGGTACCCCGGGCGAATGAGCAGTTCTTC. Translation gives CSARVPRANEQFF.

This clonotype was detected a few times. CDR3 sequence: CSASADSLNTEAFF. The DNA for the CDR3 is TGCAGTGCTAGTGCCGATAGTTTGAACACTGAAGCTTTCTTT. This chain uses TRBV20-1 with TRBJ1-1; D is unresolved. This CDR3 has 14 residues. CDR1 and CDR2 (germline): DFQATT, SNEGSKA (reference sequence). V gave up 3 bases and J gave up 0 bases, with 11 bases separating them.